Following are 25 T cell receptor beta chains from one sample sequenced in a study of human T cells and chemical hapten exposure. The sample's time point: patch test 2, 6 weeks after DPC sensitization. Treatment noted: therapeutic diphenylcyclopropenone sensitization with weekly scalp DPC. MiXCR, applied by TCRdb to the RACE reads, yields one record per CDR3 protein. The table records around 50,000 distinct CDR3 sequences, around 9.5% of them present only once. The source material was whole blood, sampled in connection with sensitization to the hapten diphenylcyclopropenone (DPC). These receptors were collected from a woman aged 50 to 60 with alopecia areata. Some clones in this sample may be carry-over from other donors' samples.

The chain employs TRBV15 and TRBJ1-1; 10 nucleotides match TRBD1. The CDR3 totals 14 residues. The germline V gene has CDR1 LNHNV and CDR2 YYDKDF (reference sequence). V shed 7 bases, J shed 3 bases, and the junction held 5 bases outside the gene matches. CDR3 nucleotides: TGTGCCACCAACTTAGGACAGGGGGACACTGAAGCTTTCTTT. This encodes CATNLGQGDTEAFF.

This chain uses TRBV29-1 with TRBJ1-1; D not resolved. The CDR3 loop spans 9 amino acids. Trimming took off 2 bases at V and 5 bases at J, with 0 bases between the two ends. Germline assignment: CDR1 SQVTM and CDR2 ANQGSEA. The CDR3 is CSVETEAFF. The CDR3, as DNA: TGCAGCGTTGAAACTGAAGCTTTCTTT.

This chain links TRBV7-2 with TRBJ2-1; D possibly uses TRBD1 or TRBD2 (5 bases each). The CDR3 covers 15 residues. Germline assignment: CDR1 SGHTA and CDR2 FQGNSA. Trimming pared 0 bases from V and 2 bases from J, leaving 8 bases between. CDR3 coding DNA: TGTGCCAGCAGCTTAGCGAAGGGACCCTACAATGAGCAGTTCTTC. Amino acid sequence: CASSLAKGPYNEQFF.

A few counts support this clonotype. The chain couples TRBV6-6 to TRBJ1-1, with D hard to call. The germline gives CDR1 MNHNY, CDR2 SVGAGI (reference sequence). The CDR3 runs 11 residues. The V end was cut by 2 bases, the J end by 5 bases, with 3 bases between. In nucleotides, the CDR3 is TGTGCCAGCAGTTACCAAACTGAAGCTTTCTTT. It specifies CASSYQTEAFF.

Turning to this clonotype: A much larger clone sits a single nucleotide away, making a read error possible. This chain's CDR3 is CASSLLGEGTEASF. The CDR3 DNA is TGTGCCAGCAGTCTTTTAGGGGAGGGCACTGAAGCTTCCTTT. V gene TRBV11-2 combines with J gene TRBJ1-1; TRBD1 might be the D (5 bases). There are 14 residues in the CDR3. Germline CDR1 is SGHAT and CDR2 is FQNNGV. Supplemented by reference TRBV11-2 and TRBJ1-1, the full variable domain reads EAGVAQSPRYKIIEKRQSVAFWCNPISGHATLYWYQQILGQGPKLLIQFQNNGVVDDSQLPKDRFSAERLKGVDSTLKIQPAKLEDSAVYLCASSLLGEGTEASFGQGTRLTVV.

This clonotype showed up many times. CDR3 in DNA: TGCGCCAGCAGTGGGACAGGCCTTGGAGCTTTCTTT. Encoded protein: CASSGTGLGAFF. The chain recombines TRBV10-1 with TRBJ1-1; 7 bases align to TRBD1. CDR3 length equals 12 residues. V gave up 4 bases and J gave up 10 bases; unmatched junction bases: 6. Germline assignment: CDR1 WNHNN and CDR2 SYGVQD (reference sequence).

This clonotype was counted only a few times. This chain links TRBV4-3 with TRBJ2-5; 8 bases match TRBD2. This CDR3 has 16 residues. The germline V gene has CDR1 LGHNA and CDR2 YSLEER. The junction had 9 bases not matched to a gene; V was cut back by 3 bases and J by 3 bases. CDR3 protein: CASSQGLGGGKETQYF. The CDR3, as DNA: TGCGCCAGCAGCCAGGGCCTGGGCGGGGGGAAAGAGACCCAGTACTTC.

This clonotype was counted only a few times. The rearrangement links TRBV12-3 or TRBV12-4 to TRBJ2-5, with 9 bases lining up with TRBD2. The CDR3 loop spans 11 amino acids. V lost 5 bases and J lost 12; bases outside the gene matches: 4. For the CDR3, the DNA is TGTGCCAGCAGTGGCAGACTAGCGGAGTACTTC. Its translation is CASSGRLAEYF.

The CDR3, as DNA: TGTGCCAGCAGCTTCAGGCAGGGGGCAATAGATACGCAGTATTTT. Translated: CASSFRQGAIDTQYF. The chain has TRBV12-3 or TRBV12-4 and TRBJ2-3, with 8 bases identical to TRBD1. This CDR3 is 15 amino acids long. Trimming at V came to 6 bases and at J to 5 bases, leaving 10 bases not matched to a gene.

This clonotype was detected ten times or more. The V and J genes are TRBV6-1 and TRBJ1-1, with TRBD1 as a possible D gene (6 bases). CDR3 length equals 15 residues. Per the germline V gene, CDR1 is MNHNS and CDR2 is SASEGT. The V end was cut by 8 bases, the J end by 5 bases, with 21 bases between. CDR3 amino acids: CASLSQGLVATEAFF. The CDR3 DNA follows: TGTGCCAGCCTCAGTCAGGGGCTGGTGGCAACTGAAGCTTTCTTT.

The V and J genes are TRBV11-2 and TRBJ2-2; possible D gene TRBD2, 6 bases. The germline gives CDR1 SGHAT, CDR2 FQNNGV. The length of the CDR3 is 17 residues. V lost 5 bases to trimming and J lost 0 bases, with 16 bases between them. The CDR3 sequence is CASSHASGGTNTGELFF. CDR3 coding DNA: TGTGCCAGCAGCCACGCCAGTGGCGGGACGAACACCGGGGAGCTGTTTTTT. Supplemented by reference TRBV11-2 and TRBJ2-2, the full variable domain reads EAGVAQSPRYKIIEKRQSVAFWCNPISGHATLYWYQQILGQGPKLLIQFQNNGVVDDSQLPKDRFSAERLKGVDSTLKIQPAKLEDSAVYLCASSHASGGTNTGELFFGEGSRLTVL.

This clonotype occurred many times. V gene TRBV28 combines with J gene TRBJ2-3, with D perhaps TRBD2 (6 bases). The V end lost 3 bases, the J end lost 3 bases, and 19 bases lay between the germline ends. This CDR3 is built from 17 residues. CDR1 is MDHEN, CDR2 SYDVKM, per germline. CDR3 sequence reads: CASSFFPTGESTDTQYF. The DNA for the CDR3 is TGTGCCAGCAGTTTTTTTCCGACGGGGGAGTCGACAGATACGCAGTATTTT.

This clonotype was counted between two and nine times. The rearrangement links TRBV10-1 to TRBJ2-7; D is possibly TRBD1 or TRBD2 (5 bases each). Trimming cost V 0 bases and J 2 bases, with 5 bases left between them. Germline V lookup: CDR1 WNHNN, CDR2 SYGVQD (reference sequence). The CDR3 sequence is 13 residues long. CDR3 protein: CASSESGAYEQYF. DNA of the CDR3: TGCGCCAGCAGTGAGTCGGGGGCCTACGAGCAGTACTTC.

This clonotype has ten or more counts. V is TRBV18 and J is TRBJ1-1; no firm D call. CDR3 length: 13 residues. CDR1 is KGHSH and CDR2 is LQKENI in the germline V gene. V was trimmed by 10 bases and J by 3 bases, leaving 15 bases between them. CDR3 loop: CAMSTSGDTEAFF. DNA of the CDR3: TGTGCCATGTCAACCTCTGGGGACACTGAAGCTTTCTTT.

The J gene is TRBJ2-1, the V gene TRBV4-3; 8 positions agree with TRBD2. Germline V gene lookup returns CDR1 LGHNA and CDR2 YSLEER. Losses at the gene ends were 3 bases for V and 9 bases for J; bases not matched to a gene: 7. CDR3 length: 14 residues. CDR3 in amino acids: CASSHNLREGEQFF. CDR3 sequence (DNA): TGCGCCAGCAGCCATAATCTACGGGAGGGTGAGCAGTTCTTC.

Remarks on this clonotype: Germline and junction disagree at one end, which may indicate a read error. This chain uses TRBV3-1 with TRBJ1-2, with D possibly being TRBD1 (6 bases). This CDR3 has 13 residues. Germline V gene data show CDR1 as LGHDT and CDR2 as YNNKEL (reference sequence). CDR3 nucleotide sequence: TGTACCAGCAGCCTGGACACCTACAAGGGACAAACCTTC. This gives the protein CTSSLDTYKGQTF. Variable domain in full (rest from reference TRBV3-1 and TRBJ1-2): DTAVSQTPKYLVTQMGNDKSIKCEQNLGHDTMYWYKQDSKKFLKIMFSYNNKELIINETVPNRFSPKSPDKAHLNLHINSLELGDSAVYFCTSSLDTYKGQTFGSGTRLTVV.

The CDR3 loop reads CATSDFRGGGYEQYF. CDR3 coding DNA: TGTGCCACCAGTGATTTTCGGGGAGGTGGCTACGAGCAGTACTTC. The V call is TRBV24-1, the J call TRBJ2-7, with D perhaps TRBD2 (6 bases). The length of the CDR3 is 15 residues. Trimming removed 1 base from V and 3 bases from J, with 12 bases in between. From germline, CDR1 is KGHDR and CDR2 SFDVKD.

Many counts were recorded for this clonotype. V and J are TRBV28 and TRBJ2-7, with D maybe TRBD2 (6 bases). The CDR3 is made up of 11 amino acids. Deletions cut 7 bases from V and 6 bases from J, with 10 bases between. The germline gives CDR1 MDHEN, CDR2 SYDVKM. The CDR3 region has the DNA TGTGCCAGCATCGGGGGACGCGAGCAGTACTTC. It is translated as CASIGGREQYF.

DNA of the CDR3: TGTGCCATCAGTGACTGGACAGGTGGGGCCAACGTCCTGACTTTC. It encodes CAISDWTGGANVLTF. This chain connects TRBV10-3 to TRBJ2-6; 7 bases line up with TRBD1. V lost 3 bases, J lost 3 bases, and 2 bases stayed unmatched. Germline-derived CDR1 and CDR2 are ENHRY and SYGVKD. The CDR3 is 15 residues long.

In its sample, this clonotype was seen many times. The CDR3 here is CASSPSAGQPQHF. CDR3 in DNA: TGTGCCAGTAGCCCTTCGGCGGGCCAGCCCCAGCATTTT. V and J are TRBV19 and TRBJ1-5; D is uncertain. With 6 bases removed from V and 7 bases from J, the gap between germline ends came to 13 bases. Germline assignment: CDR1 LNHDA and CDR2 SQIVND (reference sequence). The CDR3 totals 13 residues.

This clonotype has ten or more counts. The V call is TRBV6-1, the J call TRBJ1-4; no reliable D call. The CDR3 is 15 amino acids. V was shortened by 3 bases and J by 8 bases, with 16 bases between the two germline ends. CDR1 is MNHNS, CDR2 SASEGT, per germline. The CDR3 here is CASSDRRPGQEKLFF. CDR3 bases: TGTGCCAGCAGTGACCGAAGGCCGGGCCAGGAAAAACTGTTTTTT.

This clonotype was seen only a few times. The V gene is TRBV15, the J gene TRBJ2-7; D not certain. The CDR3 is made up of 13 amino acids. V shed 4 bases and J shed 5 bases, with 12 bases lying between them. Germline V gene sequence: CDR1 LNHNV, CDR2 YYDKDF (reference sequence). CDR3 loop: CATSTGPPDEQYF. CDR3 sequence (DNA): TGTGCCACCAGCACAGGCCCCCCAGACGAGCAGTACTTC.

This rearrangement joins TRBV6-6 to TRBJ1-5; no definite D call. Trimming cost V 7 bases and J 2 bases, with 9 bases left between them. CDR1 MNHNY and CDR2 SVGAGI come from the germline V gene (reference sequence). The CDR3 contains 13 residues. CDR3 coding DNA: TGTGCCAGCACCACAACGGGCAATCAGCCCCAGCATTTT. This sequence encodes CASTTTGNQPQHF.

The gene calls are TRBV4-2 and TRBJ2-7; D is unresolved. Per the germline V gene, CDR1 is LGHNA and CDR2 is YNFKEQ. There are 14 residues in the CDR3. With 4 bases removed from V and 0 bases from J, the gap between germline ends came to 10 bases. CDR3 DNA: TGTGCCAGCAGCCCTCCCTCCAGCTCCTACGAGCAGTACTTC. Translation gives CASSPPSSSYEQYF.

The chain combines TRBV7-9 with TRBJ2-5, with 7 bases matching TRBD1. Per germline, CDR1 SEHNR and CDR2 FQNEAQ (reference sequence). Trimming removed 5 bases from V and 3 bases from J; junction bases left unmatched: 0. The CDR3 is 12 amino acids. The CDR3 nucleotides read TGTGCCAGCAGCCAGGGGGAAGAGACCCAGTACTTC. Residues: CASSQGEETQYF. Complete variable domain (other parts from reference TRBV7-9 and TRBJ2-5): DTGVSQNPRHKITKRGQNVTFRCDPISEHNRLYWYRQTLGQGPEFLTYFQNEAQLEKSRLLSDRFSAERPKGSFSTLEIQRTEQGDSAMYLCASSQGEETQYFGPGTRLLVL.